Detailed here is one T cell receptor beta chain. This clonotype was observed at least ten times. The specificity of this receptor is unknown. No much larger clonotype is one base removed from it; base qualities were not supplied. This sample was sequenced with an Illumina HiSeq 2000. TCR beta chain libraries were generated through multiplex PCR amplification. The amplified TCR beta chain products were analyzed by high-throughput sequencing. The public reads were reanalyzed by TCRdb: fastp trimming at Q25, MiXCR alignment, in-frame beta chains only. Entries are consolidated by CDR3 protein sequence, retaining the most common genes and DNA. The sample has roughly 120,000 distinct CDR3 sequences on record, just under 20% of them singletons. Roughly 3.5% of the sample comes from the top ten. The lymph node samples were taken from the axillary draining lymph nodes of breast cancer patients. The record originates from a study of breast tumors, draining lymph nodes, adjacent tissues (dated by TCRdb to 2016 to 2017). As for the study more broadly: Breast cancer patients provided tumor, adjacent nontumor tissue and axillary lymph nodes, and the study compared the TCR beta repertoires across these three sources. The study was designed to assess the relationships and possible T-cell exchange between tumor, surrounding tissue and draining lymph node repertoires in human breast cancer.

Summary of the overall study and its limitations: T-cell repertoire diversity in tumors was found to be lower than in lymph nodes but higher than in nontumor tissue, and preferential V and J gene usage was observed. Rather than being directly demonstrated, the conclusion that tumor T cells originate in lymph nodes was presented as consistent with a hypothesis. The similarity between tumor and nontumor tissue repertoires was significantly greater in luminal-like breast cancer than in basal-like breast cancer. The data were considered consistent with the idea that most tumor T cells come from the lymph node and then expand in tumor tissue.

Reading the germline V gene (reference sequence) gives CDR1 SEHNR and CDR2 FQNEAQ. Trimming costs V 5 bases and J 4 bases, and their ends lie 10 bases apart. There are 13 amino acids in the CDR3, from cysteine to phenylalanine inclusive. Only CDR3 DNA remains: 39 bases, in frame from the first base. The sequence links TRBV7-9 to TRBJ2-3; the D gene is not confidently resolved. Sequencing was carried out using axillary lymph node tissue. The clonotype originates from a female donor with breast cancer. Some clones in this sample may be carry-over from other donors' samples. For the CDR3, the sequence is CASSPRVSDTQYF. The DNA is TGTGCCAGCAGCCCCCGGGTTTCAGATACGCAGTATTTT.